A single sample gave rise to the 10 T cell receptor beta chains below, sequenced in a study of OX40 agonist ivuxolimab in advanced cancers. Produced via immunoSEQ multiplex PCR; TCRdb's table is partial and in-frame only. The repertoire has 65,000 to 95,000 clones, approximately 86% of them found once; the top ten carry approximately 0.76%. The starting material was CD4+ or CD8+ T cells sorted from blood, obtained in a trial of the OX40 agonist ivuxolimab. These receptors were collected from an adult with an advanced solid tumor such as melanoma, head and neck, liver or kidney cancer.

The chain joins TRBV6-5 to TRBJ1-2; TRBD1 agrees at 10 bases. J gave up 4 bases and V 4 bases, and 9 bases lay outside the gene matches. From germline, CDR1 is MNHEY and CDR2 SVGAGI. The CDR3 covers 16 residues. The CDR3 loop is CASSSRDRGSSYGYTF. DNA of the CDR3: TGTGCCAGCAGTTCCCGGGACAGGGGCAGTAGCTATGGCTACACCTTC.

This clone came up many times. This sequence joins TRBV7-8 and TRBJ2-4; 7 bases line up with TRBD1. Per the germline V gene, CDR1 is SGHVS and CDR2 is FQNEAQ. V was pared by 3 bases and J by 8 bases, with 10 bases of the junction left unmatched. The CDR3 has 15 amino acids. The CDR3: CASSFSPQGVYIQYF. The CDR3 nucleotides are TGTGCCAGCAGCTTCTCCCCCCAGGGGGTATACATTCAGTACTTC.

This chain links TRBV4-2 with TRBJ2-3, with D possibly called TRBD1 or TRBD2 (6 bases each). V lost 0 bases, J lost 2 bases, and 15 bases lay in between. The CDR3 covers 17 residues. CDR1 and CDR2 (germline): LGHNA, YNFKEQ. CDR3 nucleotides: TGTGCCAGCAGCCAAGATTGGGGGCGGGGAAACACAGATACGCAGTATTTT. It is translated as CASSQDWGRGNTDTQYF.

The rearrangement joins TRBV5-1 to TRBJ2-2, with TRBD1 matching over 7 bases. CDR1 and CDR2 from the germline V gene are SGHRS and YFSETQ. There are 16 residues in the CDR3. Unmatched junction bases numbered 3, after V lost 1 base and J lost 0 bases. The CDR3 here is CASSLTGTANTGELFF. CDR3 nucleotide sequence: TGCGCCAGCAGCTTGACCGGGACAGCGAACACCGGGGAGCTGTTTTTT. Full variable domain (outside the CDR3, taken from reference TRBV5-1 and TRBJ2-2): KAGVTQTPRYLIKTRGQQVTLSCSPISGHRSVSWYQQTPGQGLQFLFEYFSETQRNKGNFPGRFSGRQFSNSRSEMNVSTLELGDSALYLCASSLTGTANTGELFFGEGSRLTVL.

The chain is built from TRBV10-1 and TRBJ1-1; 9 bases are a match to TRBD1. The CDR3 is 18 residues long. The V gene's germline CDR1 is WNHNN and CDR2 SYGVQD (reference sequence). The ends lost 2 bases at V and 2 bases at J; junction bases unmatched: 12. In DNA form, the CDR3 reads TGCGCCAGCAGTGAGGAGGAGGGGGACAGGGAGTTTAACACTGAAGCTTTCTTT. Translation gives CASSEEEGDREFNTEAFF.

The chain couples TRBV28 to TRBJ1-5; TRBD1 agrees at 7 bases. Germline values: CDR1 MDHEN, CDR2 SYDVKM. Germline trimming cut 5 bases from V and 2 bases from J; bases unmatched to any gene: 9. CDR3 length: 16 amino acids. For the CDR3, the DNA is TGTGCCAGCAGTGGAGGGGTCAGGGGGGGCAATCAGCCCCAGCATTTT. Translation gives CASSGGVRGGNQPQHF.

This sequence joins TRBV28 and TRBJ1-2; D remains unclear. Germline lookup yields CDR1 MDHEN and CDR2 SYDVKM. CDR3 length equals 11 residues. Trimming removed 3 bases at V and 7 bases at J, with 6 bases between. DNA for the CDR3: TGTGCCAGCAGTTTTTCAAGTGGCTACACCTTC. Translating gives CASSFSSGYTF.

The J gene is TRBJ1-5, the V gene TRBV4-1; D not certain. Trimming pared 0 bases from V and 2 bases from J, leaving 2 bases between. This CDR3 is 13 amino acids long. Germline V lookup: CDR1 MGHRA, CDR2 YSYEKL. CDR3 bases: TGCGCCAGCAGCCAAGACGGCAATCAGCCCCAGCATTTT. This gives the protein CASSQDGNQPQHF.

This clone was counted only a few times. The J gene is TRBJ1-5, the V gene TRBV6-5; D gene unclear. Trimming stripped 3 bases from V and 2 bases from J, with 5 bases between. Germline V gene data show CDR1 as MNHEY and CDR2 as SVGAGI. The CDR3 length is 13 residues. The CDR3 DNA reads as TGTGCCAGCAGTTATGAAGGCAATCAGCCCCAGCATTTT. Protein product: CASSYEGNQPQHF.

The CDR3, as DNA: TGTGCCAGCAGCTTAGGGCGGGCCACAGATACGCAGTATTTT. It encodes CASSLGRATDTQYF. The V gene is TRBV11-3, the J gene TRBJ2-3; D might be TRBD2 (5 bases). Trimming took 1 base from V and 2 from J, leaving 7 bases between them. The CDR3 extends over 14 amino acids. Germline values: CDR1 SGHNT, CDR2 YENEEA.